Each of the 29 T cell receptor beta chains below was sequenced from the same sample in a study of T cells after posttransplantation cyclophosphamide. TCRdb keeps only in-frame clones here, not all; method: immunoSEQ multiplex PCR. The sample records 490 or so clones, 89% being singletons. Cyclophosphamide on days +3 and +4 followed busulfan-fludarabine conditioning and a marrow graft. Source: CD4+ T cells sorted from blood, taken after allogeneic stem cell transplant with posttransplant cyclophosphamide. These TCRs come from a female patient in her 50s who received an allogeneic stem cell transplant from a related donor, was CMV-positive, and had no GVHD. Certain T cells may be donor cells from the graft.

In this sample, this clone turned up once. The chain joins TRBV6-5 to TRBJ1-1; D call uncertain. Between the trimmed V and J ends, which lost 7 bases and 1 base, there was a span of 10 bases. The germline V gene encodes CDR1 MNHEY and CDR2 SVGAGI. CDR3 length: 13 amino acids. This CDR3 reads CASTQSGNTEAFF. The CDR3 bases are TGTGCCAGCACCCAGTCGGGGAACACTGAAGCTTTCTTT.

This clone was detected once. V usage is TRBV27 and J usage is TRBJ1-2; D possibly corresponds to TRBD1 (5 bases). The germline gives CDR1 MNHEY, CDR2 SMNVEV (reference sequence). V shed 0 bases and J shed 3 bases, with 5 bases lying between them. This CDR3 is built from 13 residues. The CDR3 reads CASSLSGDYGYTF. The CDR3 coding sequence is TGTGCCAGCAGTTTATCAGGGGACTATGGCTACACCTTC.

The J gene is TRBJ1-1, the V gene TRBV19; D is unclear. The CDR3 runs 14 residues. Per the germline V gene, CDR1 is LNHDA and CDR2 is SQIVND (reference sequence). The V end lost 5 bases, the J end lost 4 bases, and 14 bases lay between the germline ends. CDR3: CASSPTGPGTEAFF. CDR3 DNA: TGTGCCAGTAGTCCCACGGGTCCGGGCACTGAAGCTTTCTTT.

As to this clone: This same CDR3 is encoded by further DNA sequences in the sample. This chain links TRBV21-1 with TRBJ1-2. TRBV21-1 is an annotated pseudogene. CDR3 length: 15 residues. This chain's CDR3 is CASSKEGGANHGYTF. In DNA form, the CDR3 reads TGTGCCAGTAGCAAAGAAGGGGGGGCCAATCATGGCTACACCTTC.

This chain uses TRBV4-2 with TRBJ1-1, with D uncertain. This CDR3 is 16 amino acids long. The V end lost 0 bases, the J end lost 2 bases, and 13 bases lay between the germline ends. Germline V gives CDR1 LGHNA, CDR2 YNFKEQ. The CDR3 region is CASSQDLMHRNTEAFF. The DNA for the CDR3 is TGTGCCAGCAGCCAAGATTTGATGCACAGAAACACTGAAGCTTTCTTT.

This chain links TRBV11-3 with TRBJ2-3, with 8 positions matching TRBD1. J gave up 5 bases and V 0 bases, and 7 bases lay outside the gene matches. This CDR3 comprises 16 residues. Germline values: CDR1 SGHNT, CDR2 YENEEA. The CDR3: CASSLDGQGAGDTQYF. In DNA, the CDR3 is TGTGCCAGCAGCTTAGATGGCCAGGGGGCGGGAGATACGCAGTATTTT.

V and J are TRBV5-1 and TRBJ1-3; D perhaps matches TRBD1 (5 bases). The CDR3 has 16 residues. With 4 bases removed from V and 4 bases from J, the gap between germline ends came to 18 bases. CDR1 SGHRS and CDR2 YFSETQ come from the germline V gene. The CDR3 is CASSPTGRAYGNTIYF. CDR3 nucleotides: TGCGCCAGCAGCCCCACTGGCAGGGCTTACGGAAACACCATATATTTT.

V and J are TRBV12-5 and TRBJ2-2; TRBD2 matches at 9 bases. CDR3 length: 15 residues. Trimming took 2 bases from V and 6 from J; bases not matched to a gene: 4. Germline CDR1 LGHNT, CDR2 FRNRAP. The CDR3 coding sequence is TGTGCTAGTGGTTTGTGGGCGGGAGGGGCCGGGGAGCTGTTTTTT. Amino acid sequence: CASGLWAGGAGELFF. The whole variable domain, filled in from reference TRBV12-5 and TRBJ2-2, reads DARVTQTPRHKVTEMGQEVTMRCQPILGHNTVFWYRQTMMQGLELLAYFRNRAPLDDSGMPKDRFSAEMPDATLATLKIQPSEPRDSAVYFCASGLWAGGAGELFFGEGSRLTVL.

This rearrangement joins TRBV7-3 to TRBJ2-1, with TRBD2 matching over 12 bases. CDR1 SGHTA and CDR2 FQGTGA come from the germline V gene. The trim removed 5 bases at V and 15 bases at J, leaving 11 bases unmatched. The CDR3 runs 14 residues. In DNA form, the CDR3 reads TGTGCCAGCAGCCCCGACGGACTAGCGGGATCGACGTTCTTC. It specifies CASSPDGLAGSTFF.

CDR3 coding DNA: TGTGCCAGCAGTGGGACTAGCGGGACCCAAGAGACCCAGTACTTC. This translates into CASSGTSGTQETQYF. This chain joins TRBV9 and TRBJ2-5; TRBD2 agrees at 13 bases. After removal of 5 bases from V and 1 base from J, the junction contained 2 bases not matched to a gene. Germline CDR1 SGDLS, CDR2 YYNGEE. The CDR3 is 15 amino acids.

CDR3 sequence: CASSGPGRQGGNEKLFF. The CDR3 DNA follows: TGCGCCAGCAGCGGCCCCGGGAGACAGGGGGGGAATGAAAAACTGTTTTTT. The genes are TRBV10-2 and TRBJ1-4; 9 positions agree with TRBD1. V lost 6 bases, J lost 5 bases, and 13 bases stayed unmatched. CDR1 WSHSY and CDR2 SAAADI come from the germline V gene. CDR3 size: 17 residues.

The chain is built from TRBV5-1 and TRBJ2-3; TRBD1 matches 12 bases. V gave up 4 bases and J gave up 1 base; unmatched junction bases: 10. The CDR3 totals 18 residues. Germline values: CDR1 SGHRS, CDR2 YFSETQ. CDR3 in DNA: TGCGCCAGCAGCGCGGGGACAGGGGGCGCAGTGGGCACAGATACGCAGTATTTT. It codes for CASSAGTGGAVGTDTQYF.

This chain connects TRBV6-6 to TRBJ1-1; no clear D gene. Trimming removed 6 bases from V and 11 bases from J, with 10 bases in between. The CDR3 length is 10 residues. The germline gives CDR1 MNHNY, CDR2 SVGAGI (reference sequence). CDR3 DNA sequence: TGTGCCAGCAGCAGAAACGGGGCTTTCTTT. It encodes CASSRNGAFF.

The rearrangement uses TRBV7-8 and TRBJ2-2; TRBD2 aligns across 8 bases. The CDR3 runs 14 residues. CDR1 and CDR2 (germline): SGHVS, FQNEAQ. The trim removed 3 bases at V and 6 bases at J, leaving 3 bases unmatched. The DNA for the CDR3 is TGTGCCAGCAGCTTTGCTAGCGGGCCCGGGGAGCTGTTTTTT. This sequence encodes CASSFASGPGELFF.

This clone was seen a single time. This rearrangement joins TRBV6-1 to TRBJ2-3; tentatively, D is TRBD1 (6 bases). V was cut by 6 bases and J by 2 bases, with 12 bases left in between. The CDR3 is 14 amino acids. From germline, CDR1 is MNHNS and CDR2 SASEGT. CDR3 bases: TGTGCCAGCAGCAGACAGGTGAACACAGATACGCAGTATTTT. This encodes CASSRQVNTDTQYF.

The chain couples TRBV19 to TRBJ2-1, with TRBD1 matching 9 bases. CDR1 LNHDA and CDR2 SQIVND come from the germline V gene (reference sequence). Unmatched junction bases numbered 9, after V lost 1 base and J lost 5 bases. The CDR3 length is 17 residues. The CDR3, as DNA: TGTGCCAGTAGTATAGGGGGACAGGGTCGTTTGGACAATGAGCAGTTCTTC. Residues: CASSIGGQGRLDNEQFF.

The genes are TRBV27 and TRBJ1-1, with a possible D match to TRBD1 (6 bases). The CDR3 totals 15 residues. CDR1 and CDR2 (germline): MNHEY, SMNVEV (reference sequence). With 7 bases removed from V and 1 base from J, the gap between germline ends came to 16 bases. Written as DNA, the CDR3 is TGTGCCAGCAAGTCTCCACAGGGATGGAACACTGAAGCTTTCTTT. This encodes CASKSPQGWNTEAFF.

The J gene is TRBJ1-1, the V gene TRBV9, with 9 bases identical to TRBD1. Losses at the gene ends were 4 bases for V and 1 base for J; bases not matched to a gene: 5. CDR3 size: 15 residues. Germline CDR1 SGDLS, CDR2 YYNGEE. This chain's CDR3 is CASSPQGQGNTEAFF. The CDR3 nucleotides are TGTGCCAGCAGCCCACAGGGACAGGGGAACACTGAAGCTTTCTTT.

The chain has TRBV11-3 and TRBJ2-1, with TRBD2 identical over 7 bases. The CDR3 length is 15 residues. Unmatched junction bases numbered 5, after V lost 0 bases and J lost 6 bases. Per the germline V gene, CDR1 is SGHNT and CDR2 is YENEEA. For the CDR3, the DNA is TGTGCCAGCAGCTTAGAGCGGGAGCTCTCCAATGAGCAGTTCTTC. It specifies CASSLERELSNEQFF.

This chain links TRBV11-2 with TRBJ1-1; TRBD1 agrees at 9 bases. V was pared by 4 bases and J by 3 bases, with 3 bases of the junction left unmatched. The CDR3 totals 14 residues. CDR1 is SGHAT and CDR2 is FQNNGV in the germline V gene. The CDR3 DNA sequence: TGTGCCAGCAGCTACAGGGGGCAGGACACTGAAGCTTTCTTT. Protein sequence: CASSYRGQDTEAFF.

V usage is TRBV19 and J usage is TRBJ1-2; 8 nucleotides line up with TRBD1. Germline V gene lookup returns CDR1 LNHDA and CDR2 SQIVND (reference sequence). The CDR3 length is 15 residues. The trim removed 5 bases at V and 4 bases at J, leaving 9 bases unmatched. CDR3 amino acids: CASSSGPGGVYGYTF. The CDR3 region has the DNA TGTGCCAGTAGTTCCGGGCCAGGGGGCGTCTATGGCTACACCTTC.

V and J are TRBV5-8 and TRBJ1-2; 9 bases fit TRBD1. The J segment lost 8 bases and the V segment lost 1 base, leaving 6 bases of the junction unmatched. CDR3 length: 14 amino acids. The germline CDR1 and CDR2 sequences are SGHTS and YDEGEE. In DNA, the CDR3 is TGTGCCAGCAGCTTGACTGGGACAGGGTCCGGCTACACCTTC. Amino acids: CASSLTGTGSGYTF.

The V gene is TRBV6-4, the J gene TRBJ2-5; 10 nucleotides align to TRBD2. The V and J ends lost 4 bases and 4 bases, in that order; junction bases with no gene match: 6. Germline V CDR1 and CDR2: MRHNA, SNTAGT. The CDR3 is 15 residues long. CDR3 nucleotides: TGTGCCAGCAGTGTGAGCGGGGGGGCCGGAGAGACCCAGTACTTC. Translation gives CASSVSGGAGETQYF.

The genes are TRBV4-2 and TRBJ2-7, with 11 bases identical to TRBD2. The CDR3 covers 14 residues. The germline V gene encodes CDR1 LGHNA and CDR2 YNFKEQ. The ends lost 6 bases at V and 4 bases at J; junction bases unmatched: 5. CDR3 sequence (DNA): TGTGCCAGCAGTGTAGCGGGAGGGCCTTACGAGCAGTACTTC. The encoded protein is CASSVAGGPYEQYF.

This chain links TRBV29-1 with TRBJ2-3; 9 bases align to TRBD2. The CDR3 spans 14 residues. Germline lookup yields CDR1 SQVTM and CDR2 ANQGSEA. V gave up 7 bases and J gave up 4 bases; unmatched junction bases: 9. In nucleotides, the CDR3 is TGCAGCGCTGGGACTAGCCCGAGGGCAGATACGCAGTATTTT. Translated, it gives CSAGTSPRADTQYF.

The chain employs TRBV5-1 and TRBJ2-6, with TRBD1 matching 7 bases. The CDR3 consists of 18 residues. V was pared by 5 bases and J by 0 bases, with 11 bases of the junction left unmatched. Germline-derived CDR1 and CDR2 are SGHRS and YFSETQ. As DNA, the CDR3 is TGCGCCAGCAGAAAACAGGGGCCTCTGCTCTCTGGGGCCAACGTCCTGACTTTC. Translating gives CASRKQGPLLSGANVLTF.

This clone was seen once. The chain combines TRBV7-2 with TRBJ2-3; TRBD2 matches 8 bases. V gave up 4 bases and J gave up 1 base; unmatched junction bases: 1. CDR1 and CDR2 (germline): SGHTA, FQGNSA. This CDR3 comprises 14 residues. DNA for the CDR3: TGTGCCAGCAGCTCGACTAGCGGCACAGATACGCAGTATTTT. It is translated as CASSSTSGTDTQYF.

This sequence joins TRBV5-4 and TRBJ1-2; D call uncertain. Per the germline V gene, CDR1 is SGHNT and CDR2 is YYREEE (reference sequence). The CDR3 consists of 12 residues. Between the trimmed V and J ends, which lost 4 bases and 8 bases, there was a span of 12 bases. The CDR3 DNA reads as TGTGCCAGCAGCCCGTGGGGAGGCGGCTACACCTTC. This translates into CASSPWGGGYTF.

This chain's CDR3 is CASSDILGAGEAFF. The CDR3 nucleotides are TGTGCCAGCAGTGACATTCTGGGGGCGGGTGAAGCTTTCTTT. J is TRBJ1-1 and V is TRBV6-4, with D possibly matching TRBD1 (6 bases). The germline CDR1 and CDR2 sequences are MRHNA and SNTAGT. Trimming stripped 2 bases from V and 7 bases from J, with 14 bases between. This CDR3 has 14 amino acids.